This T cell receptor (beta chain) was identified in a study of graft-versus-host responses after intestinal transplantation. Overall study: Multivisceral, liver-intestinal, or isolated intestinal grafts were transplanted into recipients. Every one of the recipients received anti-thymocyte globulin induction and afterwards took tacrolimus and steroids for roughly 3 years. Study observations and caveats: Circulating GvH clone levels at their peak were associated with HvG declines (early post-transplant). GvH clones detected in recipient marrow included some appearing first in ileum or blood.

Germline V gene lookup returns CDR1 SEHNR and CDR2 FQNEAQ (reference sequence). Between the trimmed V and J ends, which lost 4 bases and 3 bases, there was a span of 22 bases. The CDR3 totals 19 residues. The repertoire was sequenced with immunoSEQ multiplex PCR; TCRdb's copy has only in-frame clones and lacks some. The data hold some 92,000 clones, with around nine tenths observed a single time. Turning to this clone: Antigen unknown.

The gene calls are TRBV7-9 and TRBJ1-6; D remains unclear. The material was unstimulated CD4+ T cells sorted from spleen or lymph node cells, obtained before intestinal transplant. The TCR sequence derives from a human donor who received an intestinal transplant. CDR3 protein: CASSSTGLVGTLYNSPLHF. The CDR3 DNA follows: TGTGCCAGCAGCTCTACCGGACTTGTGGGTACGCTCTATAATTCACCCCTCCACTTT.